The next 2 T cell receptor beta chains were all read from a single sample in a study of blood T cell repertoires in COVID-19. Data came from immunoSEQ multiplex PCR; TCRdb stores just in-frame clones and leaves some out. Here the sample spans 150,000 to 200,000 clones, approximately 86% being singletons. What was sequenced was peripheral blood. The receptors shown here come from a woman older than 75 in a cohort sampled during active or convalescent COVID-19.

This clone was seen at least ten times. The chain links TRBV7-9 to TRBJ2-7, with 7 bases aligning to TRBD2. There are 14 residues in the CDR3. The V gene's germline CDR1 is SEHNR and CDR2 FQNEAQ (reference sequence). The trim removed 1 base at V and 1 base at J, leaving 1 base unmatched. CDR3 loop: CASSLGGGSYEQYV. The DNA for the CDR3 is TGTGCCAGCAGCTTAGGCGGGGGTTCCTACGAGCAGTACGTC.

This chain links TRBV7-9 with TRBJ2-7, with 8 bases identical to TRBD1. V lost 4 bases, J lost 2 bases, and 7 bases stayed unmatched. CDR3 length: 15 residues. CDR1 SEHNR and CDR2 FQNEAQ come from the germline V gene (reference sequence). CDR3 nucleotides: TGTGCCAGCAGCTCCCCTCGACAGGGGACCTACGAGCAGTACTTC. Translation gives CASSSPRQGTYEQYF. The full variable domain, in which reference TRBV7-9 and TRBJ2-7 provide the parts outside the CDR3, is DTGVSQNPRHKITKRGQNVTFRCDPISEHNRLYWYRQTLGQGPEFLTYFQNEAQLEKSRLLSDRFSAERPKGSFSTLEIQRTEQGDSAMYLCASSSPRQGTYEQYFGPGTRLTVT.